One sample yielded the 14 T cell receptor beta chains listed below, sequenced in a study of human T cells and chemical hapten exposure. Each CDR3 protein is one row after TCRdb ran MiXCR on the RACE reads. The sample has tens of thousands of distinct CDR3 sequences; approximately 11% are singletons. The time point: pre-sensitization, week 0. The treatment denotes: therapeutic diphenylcyclopropenone sensitization with weekly scalp DPC. The sample was whole blood, taken in connection with sensitization to the hapten diphenylcyclopropenone (DPC). These receptors were obtained from a woman between 50 and 59 years old with alopecia areata. Some clones in this sample may be carry-over from other donors' samples.

The table lists this clonotype with a few counts. This chain links TRBV30 with TRBJ2-7, with D tentatively TRBD1 (5 bases). CDR1 and CDR2 from the germline V gene are GTSNPN and SVGIG (reference sequence). Trimming removed 0 bases at V and 1 base at J, with 13 bases between. The CDR3 is made up of 15 amino acids. DNA of the CDR3: TGTGCCTGGAGTGTAGGTGCGACAGCTTCCTACGAGCAGTACTTC. This gives the protein CAWSVGATASYEQYF.

This clonotype was recorded at least ten times. J is TRBJ2-7 and V is TRBV20-1, with D possibly TRBD2 on 5 matching bases. Germline CDR1 and CDR2: DFQATT and SNEGSKA (reference sequence). The CDR3 covers 13 residues. V was trimmed by 2 bases and J by 7 bases, leaving 15 bases between them. The CDR3 nucleotides are TGCAGTGCTAGATGGGAGCCAGAACAGGAGCAGTACTTC. Protein sequence: CSARWEPEQEQYF.

V usage is TRBV12-3 or TRBV12-4 and J usage is TRBJ1-2; TRBD1 aligns across 7 bases. The CDR3 runs 14 residues. The V segment lost 3 bases and the J segment 7 bases; nucleotides outside the gene matches: 8. CDR3: CASSLEAGGLGYTF. The CDR3 DNA reads as TGTGCCAGCAGTTTGGAGGCAGGGGGTCTTGGCTACACCTTC.

At least ten counts were recorded for this clonotype. The CDR3 spells CASSRQGINSPLHF. Here the CDR3 DNA reads TGTGCCAGCAGTCGACAGGGTATTAATTCACCCCTCCACTTT. The V call is TRBV6-1, the J call TRBJ1-6; 7 bases align to TRBD1. The CDR3 totals 14 residues. CDR1 is MNHNS, CDR2 SASEGT, per germline. V gave up 5 bases and J gave up 6 bases; unmatched junction bases: 4.

The chain joins TRBV2 to TRBJ1-6; D remains unclear. From germline, CDR1 is SNHLY and CDR2 FYNNEI. Trimming stripped 11 bases from V and 2 bases from J, with 10 bases between. CDR3 length: 13 residues. The CDR3: CASLEAYNSPLHF. CDR3 bases: TGTGCCTCCTTGGAGGCCTATAATTCACCCCTCCACTTT.

Worth noting for this clonotype: At one boundary the junction diverges from the germline segment, which might be a read error. V gene TRBV6-5 combines with J gene TRBJ2-2; 8 bases line up with TRBD1. Per germline, CDR1 MNHEY and CDR2 SVGAGI. CDR3 length: 16 residues. CDR3 coding DNA: TGTGCCAGTAGTTACAGGGGGACCACGAACACCGGGGAGCTGTTTTTT. Translated: CASSYRGTTNTGELFF.

The chain couples TRBV27 to TRBJ2-3, with D possibly TRBD2 on 6 matching bases. Trimming stripped 2 bases from V and 2 bases from J, with 8 bases between. This CDR3 spans 14 amino acids. Germline CDR1 MNHEY, CDR2 SMNVEV (reference sequence). The CDR3 DNA is TGTGCCAGCAGTTTACGGGGGATCACAGATACGCAGTATTTT. Translated: CASSLRGITDTQYF.

This chain uses TRBV6-5 with TRBJ2-3; 7 nucleotides align to TRBD1. CDR3 length: 14 residues. Germline-derived CDR1 and CDR2 are MNHEY and SVGAGI. Trimming at V came to 7 bases and at J to 2 bases, leaving 6 bases not matched to a gene. The CDR3 loop reads CASMAGGFTDTQYF. CDR3 bases: TGTGCCAGCATGGCAGGGGGATTCACAGATACGCAGTATTTT.

J is TRBJ2-1 and V is TRBV18; 14 bases line up with TRBD2. CDR1 and CDR2 (germline): KGHSH, LQKENI. The CDR3 length is 16 residues. V was pared by 3 bases and J by 10 bases, with 8 bases of the junction left unmatched. DNA for the CDR3: TGTGCCAGCTCACCCTCCGGGACTAGCGGGAGTGGCGAGCAGTTCTTC. Protein sequence: CASSPSGTSGSGEQFF.

This clonotype was observed many times. This chain connects TRBV5-4 to TRBJ1-2; 8 bases are shared with TRBD1. V was clipped by 2 bases and J by 6 bases; unmatched bases: 6. The CDR3 consists of 14 residues. The germline V gene has CDR1 SGHNT and CDR2 YYREEE (reference sequence). This chain's CDR3 is CASSFWGRGHGYTF. In DNA, the CDR3 is TGTGCCAGCAGCTTTTGGGGCAGGGGGCATGGCTACACCTTC.

This clonotype appeared a few times. The rearrangement links TRBV19 to TRBJ1-2; D may be TRBD1 (5 bases). CDR1 is LNHDA, CDR2 SQIVND, per germline (reference sequence). V was shortened by 3 bases and J by 0 bases, with 17 bases between the two germline ends. The CDR3 is made up of 17 amino acids. The CDR3 region is CASSIGAGLSSNYGYTF. DNA for the CDR3: TGTGCCAGTAGTATTGGGGCAGGCCTTTCGTCTAACTATGGCTACACCTTC.

A word on this clonotype: A much larger clonotype is one base distant, so this may be a read error. The chain links TRBV6-2 or TRBV6-3 to TRBJ2-7, with a tentative D call TRBD1 (5 bases). This CDR3 has 15 residues. In germline, CDR1 is MNHEY, CDR2 SVGEGT. CDR3 in amino acids: CASSYSTGSSYELYF. For the CDR3, the DNA is TGTGCCAGCAGTTACTCAACAGGAAGCTCCTACGAGCTGTACTTC.

Many counts were recorded for this clonotype. The V call is TRBV18, the J call TRBJ1-1; D unclear. V gave up 2 bases and J gave up 0 bases, with 7 bases separating them. The V gene's germline CDR1 is KGHSH and CDR2 LQKENI. The CDR3 sequence is 14 residues long. DNA of the CDR3: TGTGCCAGCTCACCAAACAGCGTGAACACTGAAGCTTTCTTT. This codes for CASSPNSVNTEAFF.

This clonotype was detected many times. The chain carries TRBV7-3 and TRBJ2-3, with 8 bases matching TRBD2. CDR1 SGHTA and CDR2 FQGTGA come from the germline V gene. The CDR3 length is 17 residues. After removal of 5 bases from V and 5 bases from J, the junction contained 15 bases not matched to a gene. The DNA for the CDR3 is TGTGCCAGCAGCCTTTGGACTAGCACTTTGGGAGAAGATACGCAGTATTTT. This sequence encodes CASSLWTSTLGEDTQYF.